This T cell receptor (beta chain) stems from a study of PD-1 blockade in classical Hodgkin lymphoma. This sample's time point: cycle 4 day 1 (C4D1), after five to seven weeks of nivolumab. Every patient had relapsed following autologous stem cell transplantation, and cohorts differed in brentuximab vedotin exposure. This table comes from immunoSEQ multiplex PCR, and its TCRdb copy is limited to in-frame clones, with some not included. This sample has around 60,000 clones, with about 90% found just once. The sample was peripheral blood mononuclear cells (PBMCs), taken before the fourth cycle of nivolumab. The TCR comes from a human donor with classical Hodgkin lymphoma.

CDR3 residues: CASSGTADGYEQYF. The CDR3 bases are TGTGCCAGCAGCGGGACAGCCGATGGCTACGAGCAGTACTTC. The chain links TRBV9 to TRBJ2-7; D is possibly TRBD1 (6 bases). The V gene's germline CDR1 is SGDLS and CDR2 YYNGEE. V was clipped by 3 bases and J by 3 bases, with 13 bases between them. The CDR3 extends over 14 amino acids.